The 9 T cell receptor beta chains below come from one sample, sequenced in a study of beta chain features in type 1 diabetes. The isolated RNA, all of it, was reverse transcribed, so expressed TCRB transcripts were what got sequenced. Sequencing used immunoSEQ multiplex PCR; TCRdb keeps in-frame clones, though not all of them. The table shows 970,000 or so clones, with about 17% occurring only once. Sequencing was done on a sample of naive CD4+ T cells from blood. Source of these receptors: a woman between 18 and 30 years old in good health.

This clone appeared a few times. CDR3 nucleotide sequence: TGTGCCAGCAGACCATGGGGGGGCTCAGATACGCAGTATTTT. Translating gives CASRPWGGSDTQYF. V gene TRBV6-5 combines with J gene TRBJ2-3, with D perhaps TRBD2 (7 bases). Germline V gene lookup returns CDR1 MNHEY and CDR2 SVGAGI. CDR3 length equals 14 residues. V lost 6 bases, J lost 4 bases, and 14 bases lay in between.

The V and J genes are TRBV15 and TRBJ2-7; D call uncertain. Germline V gene sequence: CDR1 LNHNV, CDR2 YYDKDF (reference sequence). The CDR3 extends over 12 amino acids. The ends were cut back, 0 bases at V and 6 bases at J, with 6 bases in the middle. The DNA of the CDR3 is TGTGCCACCAGCAGAGATTTAGTCGAGCAGTACTTC. Translation: CATSRDLVEQYF.

The rearrangement uses TRBV18 and TRBJ2-7; possible D gene TRBD1, 6 bases. CDR1 and CDR2 from the germline V gene are KGHSH and LQKENI. The CDR3 covers 16 residues. V lost 4 bases, J lost 1 base, and 17 bases lay in between. The CDR3 DNA reads TGTGCCAGCTCACTTGGATTTCAGGGGTCGTCCTACGAGCAGTACTTC. Encoded protein: CASSLGFQGSSYEQYF.

This chain uses TRBV5-4 with TRBJ2-7; TRBD1 matches 11 bases. Germline V gene lookup returns CDR1 SGHNT and CDR2 YYREEE (reference sequence). The CDR3 spans 15 residues. With 4 bases clipped from V and 1 base from J, the junction kept 4 bases outside the gene matches. DNA of the CDR3: TGTGCCAGCAGCCCCCGGGACAGGGGGTCCTACGAGCAGTACTTC. As protein: CASSPRDRGSYEQYF.

In DNA, the CDR3 is TGTGCCAGCAGTGATCCCGGACAGGGGAGTAGTGAGCAGTTCTTC. Protein product: CASSDPGQGSSEQFF. The chain links TRBV6-1 to TRBJ2-1; 9 positions agree with TRBD1. The CDR3 sequence is 15 residues long. The V gene end was trimmed by 3 bases and the J gene end by 9 bases; junction bases not matched to a gene: 9. Per the germline V gene, CDR1 is MNHNS and CDR2 is SASEGT.

The V call is TRBV10-3, the J call TRBJ2-5; D unresolved. The germline V gene encodes CDR1 ENHRY and CDR2 SYGVKD. This CDR3 contains 16 residues. Trimming took 5 bases from V and 5 from J, leaving 21 bases between them. The CDR3 region is CAISTRTNGRSETQYF. The CDR3 region has the DNA TGTGCCATCAGTACCCGTACTAACGGCAGGTCGGAGACCCAGTACTTC.

This clone appeared a few times. The V and J genes are TRBV6-5 and TRBJ2-2; D unclear. Germline values: CDR1 MNHEY, CDR2 SVGAGI. The ends were cut back, 0 bases at V and 6 bases at J, with 5 bases in the middle. The CDR3 has 13 residues. CDR3 sequence reads: CASSYSWAGELFF. The CDR3 DNA reads as TGTGCCAGCAGTTACTCGTGGGCCGGGGAGCTGTTTTTT.

This chain links TRBV10-2 with TRBJ2-5, with D tentatively TRBD1 (5 bases). Trimming removed 5 bases from V and 3 bases from J, with 19 bases in between. The CDR3 is made up of 16 amino acids. The germline V gene has CDR1 WSHSY and CDR2 SAAADI. CDR3 nucleotide sequence: TGCGCCAGCAGTCGTTCTATGGGGCGTCGCGAAGAGACCCAGTACTTC. Its protein product is CASSRSMGRREETQYF.

The CDR3 loop reads CASTEDSATNEKLFF. CDR3 DNA: TGTGCCAGCACCGAAGACAGTGCAACTAATGAAAAACTGTTTTTT. The chain recombines TRBV2 with TRBJ1-4, with TRBD1 as a possible D gene (5 bases). The V end was cut by 7 bases, the J end by 0 bases, with 12 bases between. Germline CDR1 and CDR2: SNHLY and FYNNEI. The CDR3 sequence is 15 residues long.